This is a list of T cell receptor beta chains from one sample in a study of cytomegalovirus exposure and HLA in healthy donors. The repertoire was sequenced with immunoSEQ multiplex PCR; TCRdb's copy has only in-frame clones and lacks some. Seen here are fewer than 40,000 clones, around two thirds observed once, and the top ten hold 20% to 25%. Sequenced material: PBMCs. The receptors shown here come from a man in his forties or fifties in good health and CMV-seropositive. Both conserved end residues are part of each CDR3. Each record gives: D gene, V gene, J gene, clone size, CDR3 protein, CDR3 DNA. The D gene is left open where the match is weak. Clone size is not always given. Where it is, it says once, few, many or a class for expanded clones.

D: -; V: TRBV28; J: TRBJ1-2; size: -; CDR3: CASSLPGEVYGYTF; DNA: TGTGCCAGCAGTTTACCCGGGGAGGTCTATGGCTACACCTTC
D: TRBD1; V: TRBV7-9; J: TRBJ1-2; size: -; CDR3: CASSHGQGANGYTF; DNA: TGTGCCAGCAGCCACGGACAGGGGGCGAATGGCTACACCTTC
D: TRBD2; V: TRBV2; J: TRBJ2-5; size: few; CDR3: CASSEWRGRDSQYF; DNA: TGTGCCAGCAGTGAGTGGCGCGGGAGGGATTCCCAGTACTTC
D: TRBD1; V: TRBV7-2; J: TRBJ2-7; size: -; CDR3: CASSTRTGYEQYF; DNA: TGTGCCAGCAGCACGAGGACAGGGTACGAGCAGTACTTC
D: TRBD2; V: TRBV11-2; J: TRBJ2-7; size: -; CDR3: CASSSRTGGGNEQYF; DNA: TGTGCCAGCAGCTCGCGGACCGGGGGGGGTAACGAGCAGTACTTC
D: -; V: TRBV10-3; J: TRBJ1-6; size: -; CDR3: CAISESRNSNSPLHF; DNA: TGTGCCATCAGTGAGTCGAGAAACAGTAATTCACCCCTCCACTTT
D: -; V: TRBV7-7; J: TRBJ2-5; size: -; CDR3: CASSYTGTETQYF; DNA: TGTGCCAGCAGTTACACAGGGACAGAGACCCAGTACTTC
D: TRBD1; V: TRBV6-5; J: TRBJ1-1; size: -; CDR3: CASSRAGGSTEAFF; DNA: TGTGCCAGCAGCCGCGCAGGGGGAAGTACTGAAGCTTTCTTT
D: TRBD1; V: TRBV29-1; J: TRBJ2-1; size: -; CDR3: CSVGTRDRGGDEQFF; DNA: TGCAGCGTTGGAACCCGGGACAGGGGTGGCGATGAGCAGTTCTTC
D: -; V: TRBV7-9; J: TRBJ2-5; size: -; CDR3: CASSRSGQETQYF; DNA: TGTGCCAGCAGCAGAAGCGGCCAAGAGACCCAGTACTTC
D: -; V: TRBV6-6; J: TRBJ2-3; size: -; CDR3: CASSYSRRNTDTQYF; DNA: TGTGCCAGCAGTTACTCGAGGCGGAACACAGATACGCAGTATTTT
D: -; V: TRBV9; J: TRBJ2-1; size: -; CDR3: CASSVGGLRNEQFF; DNA: TGTGCCAGCAGCGTAGGAGGACTAAGGAATGAGCAGTTCTTC
D: -; V: TRBV5-4; J: TRBJ1-5; size: -; CDR3: CASSLDSGPQHF; DNA: TGTGCCAGCAGCTTGGACTCCGGGCCCCAGCATTTT
D: TRBD1; V: TRBV2; J: TRBJ1-2; size: -; CDR3: CASGYRQGYGYTF; DNA: TGTGCCAGCGGATACCGACAGGGGTATGGCTACACCTTC
D: -; V: TRBV9; J: TRBJ1-1; size: -; CDR3: CASSVMGRNTEAFF; DNA: TGTGCCAGCAGCGTAATGGGGAGGAACACTGAAGCTTTCTTT
D: -; V: TRBV7-2; J: TRBJ1-1; size: -; CDR3: CASSRDGGITEAFF; DNA: TGTGCCAGCAGCAGGGATGGGGGCATCACTGAAGCTTTCTTT
D: -; V: TRBV7-9; J: TRBJ2-7; size: -; CDR3: CASSLGAGQAYEQYF; DNA: TGTGCCAGCAGCTTAGGGGCGGGGCAAGCCTACGAGCAGTACTTC
D: TRBD1; V: TRBV19; J: TRBJ2-7; size: -; CDR3: CASSSRDRGYEQYF; DNA: TGTGCCAGTAGTAGTAGAGACAGGGGCTACGAGCAGTACTTC
D: -; V: TRBV29-1; J: TRBJ2-7; size: -; CDR3: CSVEEGLGDEQYF; DNA: TGCAGCGTTGAAGAGGGACTCGGGGACGAGCAGTACTTC
D: -; V: TRBV6-5; J: TRBJ2-5; size: -; CDR3: CASRDWGAQYF; DNA: TGTGCCAGCAGGGACTGGGGGGCCCAGTACTTC
D: -; V: TRBV5-4; J: TRBJ1-6; size: -; CDR3: CASSLGRGSNSPLHF; DNA: TGTGCCAGCAGCTTGGGGCGGGGTTCCAATTCACCCCTCCACTTT
D: -; V: TRBV5-1; J: TRBJ2-1; size: -; CDR3: CASSWSGAYEQFF; DNA: TGCGCCAGCAGCTGGTCGGGAGCATATGAGCAGTTCTTC
D: TRBD1; V: TRBV18; J: TRBJ2-7; size: -; CDR3: CASSPTRGREYEQYF; DNA: TGTGCCAGCTCACCAACTAGGGGGCGAGAATACGAGCAGTACTTC
D: TRBD1; V: TRBV6-7; J: TRBJ2-1; size: -; CDR3: CASSPRDRRNNEQFF; DNA: TGTGCCAGCAGCCCCCGGGACAGGCGTAACAATGAGCAGTTCTTC
D: TRBD2; V: TRBV29-1; J: TRBJ2-3; size: -; CDR3: CSGGGSTDTQYF; DNA: TGCAGCGGCGGGGGTAGCACAGATACGCAGTATTTT
D: TRBD1; V: TRBV5-4; J: TRBJ2-7; size: -; CDR3: CASSRDSYEQYF; DNA: TGTGCCAGCAGTAGGGACAGCTACGAGCAGTACTTC
D: -; V: TRBV6-1; J: TRBJ2-1; size: -; CDR3: CASRQGGNEQFF; DNA: TGTGCCAGCCGTCAGGGGGGCAATGAGCAGTTCTTC
D: TRBD1; V: TRBV6-4; J: TRBJ2-1; size: -; CDR3: CASSVTGGISNEQFF; DNA: TGTGCCAGCAGTGTTACAGGGGGCATTAGCAATGAGCAGTTCTTC
D: TRBD1; V: TRBV6-6; J: TRBJ1-2; size: few; CDR3: CASSRSTGRTNYGYTF; DNA: TGTGCCAGCAGCCGTTCGACAGGGAGGACTAACTATGGCTACACCTTC
D: TRBD1; V: TRBV29-1; J: TRBJ1-2; size: -; CDR3: CSVGRTGGGSNYGYTF; DNA: TGCAGCGTTGGGAGGACAGGGGGGGGATCTAACTATGGCTACACCTTC
D: -; V: TRBV6-1; J: TRBJ1-6; size: -; CDR3: CASAPGQKSSPLHF; DNA: TGTGCCAGCGCTCCAGGTCAGAAGAGTTCACCCCTCCACTTT